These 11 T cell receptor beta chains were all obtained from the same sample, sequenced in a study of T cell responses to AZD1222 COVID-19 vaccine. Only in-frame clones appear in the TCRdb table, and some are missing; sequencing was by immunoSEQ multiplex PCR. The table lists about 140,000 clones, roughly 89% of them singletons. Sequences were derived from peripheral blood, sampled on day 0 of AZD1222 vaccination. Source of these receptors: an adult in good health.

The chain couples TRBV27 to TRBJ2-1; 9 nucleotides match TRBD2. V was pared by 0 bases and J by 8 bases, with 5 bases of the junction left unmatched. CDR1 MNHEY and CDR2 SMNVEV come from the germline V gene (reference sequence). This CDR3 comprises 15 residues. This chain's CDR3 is CASSLSAGGPDEQFF. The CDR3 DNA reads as TGTGCCAGCAGTTTATCCGCGGGAGGGCCAGATGAGCAGTTCTTC.

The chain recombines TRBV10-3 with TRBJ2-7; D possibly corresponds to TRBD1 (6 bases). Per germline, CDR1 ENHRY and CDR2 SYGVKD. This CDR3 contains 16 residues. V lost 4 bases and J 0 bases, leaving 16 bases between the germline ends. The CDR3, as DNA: TGTGCCATCAGTGGTAAGACGACAGGATCCTCCTACGAGCAGTACTTC. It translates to CAISGKTTGSSYEQYF.

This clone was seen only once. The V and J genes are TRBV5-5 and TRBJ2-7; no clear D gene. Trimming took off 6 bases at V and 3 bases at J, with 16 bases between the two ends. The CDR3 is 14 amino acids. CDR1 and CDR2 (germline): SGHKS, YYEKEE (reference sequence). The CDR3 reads CASTSSERIYEQYF. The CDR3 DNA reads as TGTGCCAGCACCTCCTCAGAACGGATCTACGAGCAGTACTTC.

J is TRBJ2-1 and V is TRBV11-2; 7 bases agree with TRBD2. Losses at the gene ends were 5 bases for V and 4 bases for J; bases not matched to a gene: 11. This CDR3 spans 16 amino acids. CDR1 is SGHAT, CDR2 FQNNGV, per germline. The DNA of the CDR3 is TGTGCCAGCAGCCGGGGCGGCGGGAGAGAGTACAATGAGCAGTTCTTC. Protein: CASSRGGGREYNEQFF. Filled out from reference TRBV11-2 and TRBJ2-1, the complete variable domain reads EAGVAQSPRYKIIEKRQSVAFWCNPISGHATLYWYQQILGQGPKLLIQFQNNGVVDDSQLPKDRFSAERLKGVDSTLKIQPAKLEDSAVYLCASSRGGGREYNEQFFGPGTRLTVL.

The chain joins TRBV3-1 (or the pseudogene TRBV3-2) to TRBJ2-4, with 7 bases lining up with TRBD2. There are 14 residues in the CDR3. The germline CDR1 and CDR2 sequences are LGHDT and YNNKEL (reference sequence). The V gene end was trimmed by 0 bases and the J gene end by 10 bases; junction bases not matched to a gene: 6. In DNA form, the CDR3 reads TGTGCCAGCAGCCAAGAGGCTAGCGGAACTATTCAGTACTTC. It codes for CASSQEASGTIQYF.

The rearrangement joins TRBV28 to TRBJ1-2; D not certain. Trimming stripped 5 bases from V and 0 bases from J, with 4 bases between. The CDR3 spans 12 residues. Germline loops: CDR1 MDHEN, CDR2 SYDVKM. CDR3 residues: CASSGPNYGYTF. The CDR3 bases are TGTGCCAGCAGTGGACCTAACTATGGCTACACCTTC.

The CDR3 sequence: CASSPTGVYGYTF. The CDR3 DNA is TGTGCCAGCTCCCCGACAGGGGTTTATGGCTACACCTTC. The rearrangement joins TRBV18 to TRBJ1-2; 8 bases map to TRBD1. V shed 6 bases and J 5 bases; nucleotides not matched to a gene: 5. The germline V gene has CDR1 KGHSH and CDR2 LQKENI. The CDR3 length is 13 residues.

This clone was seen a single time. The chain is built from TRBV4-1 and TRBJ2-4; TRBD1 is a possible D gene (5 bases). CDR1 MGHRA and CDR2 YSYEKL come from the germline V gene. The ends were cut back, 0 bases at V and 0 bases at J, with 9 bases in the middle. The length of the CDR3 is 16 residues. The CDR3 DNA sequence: TGCGCCAGCAGCCAAGATCAGGGAATAGCCAAAAACATTCAGTACTTC. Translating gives CASSQDQGIAKNIQYF.

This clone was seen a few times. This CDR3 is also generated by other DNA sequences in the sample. The CDR3 loop reads CASSLGGYEQYF. As DNA, the CDR3 is TGTGCCAGCAGTTTAGGGGGATACGAGCAGTACTTC. The chain joins TRBV27 to TRBJ2-7, with D perhaps given as TRBD1 or TRBD2 (5 bases each). The V gene lost 2 bases and the J gene lost 4 bases, with 6 bases spanning the gap. CDR1 is MNHEY, CDR2 SMNVEV, per germline (reference sequence). The CDR3 loop spans 12 amino acids.

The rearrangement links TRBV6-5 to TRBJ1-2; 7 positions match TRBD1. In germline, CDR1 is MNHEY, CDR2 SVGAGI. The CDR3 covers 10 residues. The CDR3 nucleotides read TGTGTCACTCAGGGGGAGGGCTACACCTTC. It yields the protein CVTQGEGYTF.

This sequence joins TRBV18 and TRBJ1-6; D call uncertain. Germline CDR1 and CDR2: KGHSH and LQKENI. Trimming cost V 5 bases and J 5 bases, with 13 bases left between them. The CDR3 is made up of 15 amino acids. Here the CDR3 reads CASSLVGVDNSPLHF. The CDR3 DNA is TGTGCCAGCTCATTAGTGGGTGTGGATAATTCACCCCTCCACTTT.